This T cell receptor (beta chain) was sequenced in a study of CD8+CD57+ T cells in acquired aplastic anemia. A remark on this clonotype: What it recognizes is unknown.

Study results and limitations: For CD8+ Simpson's diversity, patients and controls showed no significant difference.

CDR3 length: 12 amino acids. Germline V CDR1 and CDR2: SGHTA, FQGNSA. V was cut by 3 bases and J by 7 bases, with 9 bases left in between. For CDR3 and TCR beta VDJ profiling, genomic DNA was the template used. A single record per CDR3 protein comes from TCRdb applying MiXCR to the reads. The sample comprises fewer than 85,000 distinct CDR3 sequences, 55% to 75% of which are singletons, and 80% to 90% rests with the top ten. In patients chosen for sequencing, flow cytometry had shown CD8+CD57+ cell expansion. None of the patients had been given any therapy when their blood was sampled. Sequencing used sorted CD4+, CD8+, or CD8+CD57+ T cells (not recorded which) from PBMCs. This TCR derives from a human donor with aplastic anemia. The genes are TRBV7-2 and TRBJ1-1; D is uncertain. The CDR3 spells CASSFGSLEAFF. CDR3 DNA sequence: TGTGCCAGCAGCTTCGGCTCCCTTGAAGCTTTCTTT.